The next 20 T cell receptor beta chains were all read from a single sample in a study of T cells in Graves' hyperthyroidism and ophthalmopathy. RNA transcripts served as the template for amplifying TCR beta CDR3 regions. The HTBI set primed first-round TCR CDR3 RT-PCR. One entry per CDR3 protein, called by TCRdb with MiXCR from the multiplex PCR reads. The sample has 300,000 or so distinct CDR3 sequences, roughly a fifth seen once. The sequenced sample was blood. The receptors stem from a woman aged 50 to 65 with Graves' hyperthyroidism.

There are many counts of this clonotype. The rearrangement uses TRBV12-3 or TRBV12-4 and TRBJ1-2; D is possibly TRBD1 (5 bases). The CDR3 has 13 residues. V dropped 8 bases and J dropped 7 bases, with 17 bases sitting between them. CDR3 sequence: CASRGRASSGYTF. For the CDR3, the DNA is TGTGCCAGCCGCGGCAGGGCGAGCTCTGGCTACACCTTC.

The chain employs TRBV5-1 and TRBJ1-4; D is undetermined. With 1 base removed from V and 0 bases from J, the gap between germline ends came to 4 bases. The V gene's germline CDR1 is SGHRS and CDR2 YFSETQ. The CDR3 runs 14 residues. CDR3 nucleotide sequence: TGCGCCAGCAGCTTGTCTCCAACTAATGAAAAACTGTTTTTT. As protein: CASSLSPTNEKLFF.

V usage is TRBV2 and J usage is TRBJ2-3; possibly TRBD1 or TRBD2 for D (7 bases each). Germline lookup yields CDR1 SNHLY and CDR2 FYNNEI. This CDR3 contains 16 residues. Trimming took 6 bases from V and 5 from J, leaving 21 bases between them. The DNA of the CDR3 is TGTGCCAGCAGCCAAGAGGGAGGGACAGTTGGAGATACGCAGTATTTT. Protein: CASSQEGGTVGDTQYF.

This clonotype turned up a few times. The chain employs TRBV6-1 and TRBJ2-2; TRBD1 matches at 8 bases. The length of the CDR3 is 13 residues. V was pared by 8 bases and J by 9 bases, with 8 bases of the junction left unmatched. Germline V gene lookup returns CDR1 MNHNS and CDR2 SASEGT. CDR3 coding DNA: TGTGCCAGCCAGGGGGCCCCCTTGAGGGAGCTGTTTTTT. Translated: CASQGAPLRELFF.

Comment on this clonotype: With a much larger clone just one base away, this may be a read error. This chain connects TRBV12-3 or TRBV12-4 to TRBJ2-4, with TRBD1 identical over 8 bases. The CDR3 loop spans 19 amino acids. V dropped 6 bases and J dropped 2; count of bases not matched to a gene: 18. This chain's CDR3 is CASSHPVGQDAGPKNIQYF. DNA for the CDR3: TGTGCCAGCAGCCACCCCGTGGGACAGGACGCCGGTCCCAAAAACATTCAGTACTTC.

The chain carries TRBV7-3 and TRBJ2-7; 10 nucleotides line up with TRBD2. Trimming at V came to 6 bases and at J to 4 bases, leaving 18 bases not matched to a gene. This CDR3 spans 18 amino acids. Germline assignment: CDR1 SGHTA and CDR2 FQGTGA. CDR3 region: CASRSSGGRGPREYEQYF. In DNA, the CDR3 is TGTGCCAGCAGGTCTAGCGGGGGCAGGGGTCCCCGAGAATACGAGCAGTACTTC.

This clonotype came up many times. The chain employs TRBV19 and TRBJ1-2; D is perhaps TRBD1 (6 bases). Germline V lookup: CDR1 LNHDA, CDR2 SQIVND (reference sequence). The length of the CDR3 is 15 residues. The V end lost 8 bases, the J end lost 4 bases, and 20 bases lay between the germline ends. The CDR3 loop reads CASSEPQGRIYGYTF. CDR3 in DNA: TGTGCCAGTTCCGAACCACAGGGCCGGATCTATGGCTACACCTTC.

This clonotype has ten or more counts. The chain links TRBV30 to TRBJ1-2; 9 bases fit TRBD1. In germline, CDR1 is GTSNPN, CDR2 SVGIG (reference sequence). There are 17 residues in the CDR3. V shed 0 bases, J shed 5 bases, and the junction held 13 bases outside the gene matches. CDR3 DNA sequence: TGTGCCTGGAGTGTTCCGGGACAGGGAGCTGTCCGGTATGGCTACACCTTC. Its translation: CAWSVPGQGAVRYGYTF. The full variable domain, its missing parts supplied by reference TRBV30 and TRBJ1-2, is SQTIHQWPATLVQPVGSPLSLECTVEGTSNPNLYWYRQAAGRGLQLLFYSVGIGQISSEVPQNLSASRPQDRQFILSSKKLLLSDSGFYLCAWSVPGQGAVRYGYTFGSGTRLTVV.

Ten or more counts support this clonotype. CDR3 protein: CSARELSGLARGIDTQYF. CDR3 bases: TGCAGTGCTAGAGAGCTTTCGGGACTAGCCCGAGGGATAGATACGCAGTATTTT. The chain is built from TRBV20-1 and TRBJ2-3; 9 bases are shared with TRBD2. V dropped 0 bases and J dropped 5; count of bases not matched to a gene: 15. The CDR3 contains 18 residues. CDR1 and CDR2 (germline): DFQATT, SNEGSKA (reference sequence).

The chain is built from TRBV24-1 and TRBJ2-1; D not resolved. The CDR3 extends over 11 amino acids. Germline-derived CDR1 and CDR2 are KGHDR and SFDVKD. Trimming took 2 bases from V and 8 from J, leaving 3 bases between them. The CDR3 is CATSDWDEQFF. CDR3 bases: TGTGCCACCAGTGATTGGGATGAGCAGTTCTTC.

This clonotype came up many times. The CDR3: CASSSDRGYGYTF. CDR3 bases: TGTGCCAGCAGTTCCGACAGAGGCTATGGCTACACCTTC. The chain employs TRBV27 and TRBJ1-2, with TRBD1 as a possible D gene (5 bases). CDR1 and CDR2 from the germline V gene are MNHEY and SMNVEV (reference sequence). The CDR3 runs 13 residues. Trimming cost V 4 bases and J 4 bases, with 10 bases left between them.

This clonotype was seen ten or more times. The CDR3 sequence: CASSAGQHSNQPQHF. DNA for the CDR3: TGTGCCAGCAGTGCGGGACAGCATAGCAATCAGCCCCAGCATTTT. The rearrangement joins TRBV2 to TRBJ1-5, with 7 bases matching TRBD1. There are 15 residues in the CDR3. The germline V gene has CDR1 SNHLY and CDR2 FYNNEI. V was clipped by 4 bases and J by 0 bases; unmatched bases: 3.

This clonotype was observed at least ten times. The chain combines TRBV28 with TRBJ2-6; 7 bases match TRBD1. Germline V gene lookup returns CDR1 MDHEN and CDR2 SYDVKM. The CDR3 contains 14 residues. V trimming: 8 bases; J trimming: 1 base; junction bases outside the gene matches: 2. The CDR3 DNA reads TGTGCCAGCCAGACAGGGTCTGGGGCCAACGTCCTGACTTTC. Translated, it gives CASQTGSGANVLTF.

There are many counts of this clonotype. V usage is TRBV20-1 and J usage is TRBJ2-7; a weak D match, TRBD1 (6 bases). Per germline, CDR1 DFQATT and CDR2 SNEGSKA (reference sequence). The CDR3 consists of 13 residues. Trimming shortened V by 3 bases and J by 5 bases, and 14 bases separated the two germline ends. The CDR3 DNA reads TGCAGTGCTAGGTTGCCAGGGGATAACGAGCAGTACTTC. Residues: CSARLPGDNEQYF.

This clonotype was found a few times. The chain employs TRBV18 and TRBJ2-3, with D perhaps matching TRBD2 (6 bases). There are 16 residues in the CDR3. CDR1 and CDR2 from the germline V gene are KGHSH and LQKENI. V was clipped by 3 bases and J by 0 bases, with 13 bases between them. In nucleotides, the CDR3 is TGTGCCAGCTCACCCGAAACTAGCAGAAGCACAGATACGCAGTATTTT. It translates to CASSPETSRSTDTQYF.

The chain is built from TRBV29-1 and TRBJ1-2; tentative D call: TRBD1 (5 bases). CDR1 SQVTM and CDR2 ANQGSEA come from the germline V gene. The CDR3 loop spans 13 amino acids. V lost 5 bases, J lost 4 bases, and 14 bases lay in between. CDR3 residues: CSVRDSGIYGYTF. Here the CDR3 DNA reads TGCAGCGTTAGGGACTCCGGAATCTATGGCTACACCTTC.

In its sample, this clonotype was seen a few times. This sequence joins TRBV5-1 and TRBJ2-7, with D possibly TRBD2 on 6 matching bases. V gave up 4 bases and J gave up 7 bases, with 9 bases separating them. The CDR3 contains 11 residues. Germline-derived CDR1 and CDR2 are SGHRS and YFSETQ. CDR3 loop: CASSKGLEQYF. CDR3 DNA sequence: TGCGCCAGCAGCAAGGGACTTGAGCAGTACTTC.

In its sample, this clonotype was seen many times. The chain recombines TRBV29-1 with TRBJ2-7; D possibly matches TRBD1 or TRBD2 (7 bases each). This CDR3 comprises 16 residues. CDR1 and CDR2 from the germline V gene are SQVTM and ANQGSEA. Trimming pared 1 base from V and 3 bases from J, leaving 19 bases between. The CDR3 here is CSVEGHRGGVGYEQYF. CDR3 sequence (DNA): TGCAGCGTTGAAGGACACAGGGGAGGGGTGGGCTACGAGCAGTACTTC.

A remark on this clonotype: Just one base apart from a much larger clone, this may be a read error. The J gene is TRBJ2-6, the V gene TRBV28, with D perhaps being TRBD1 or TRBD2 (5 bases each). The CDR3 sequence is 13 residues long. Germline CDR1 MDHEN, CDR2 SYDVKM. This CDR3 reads CATSFTGGNVLTF. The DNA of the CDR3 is TGTGCCACCTCCTTTACTGGGGGCAACGTCCTGACTTTC.

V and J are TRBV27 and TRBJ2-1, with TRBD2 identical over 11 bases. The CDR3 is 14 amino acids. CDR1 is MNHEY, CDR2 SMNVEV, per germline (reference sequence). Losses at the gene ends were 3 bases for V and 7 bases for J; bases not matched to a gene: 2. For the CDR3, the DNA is TGTGCCAGCAGTTTCCTAGCGGGAGGAAATGAGCAGTTCTTC. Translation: CASSFLAGGNEQFF.